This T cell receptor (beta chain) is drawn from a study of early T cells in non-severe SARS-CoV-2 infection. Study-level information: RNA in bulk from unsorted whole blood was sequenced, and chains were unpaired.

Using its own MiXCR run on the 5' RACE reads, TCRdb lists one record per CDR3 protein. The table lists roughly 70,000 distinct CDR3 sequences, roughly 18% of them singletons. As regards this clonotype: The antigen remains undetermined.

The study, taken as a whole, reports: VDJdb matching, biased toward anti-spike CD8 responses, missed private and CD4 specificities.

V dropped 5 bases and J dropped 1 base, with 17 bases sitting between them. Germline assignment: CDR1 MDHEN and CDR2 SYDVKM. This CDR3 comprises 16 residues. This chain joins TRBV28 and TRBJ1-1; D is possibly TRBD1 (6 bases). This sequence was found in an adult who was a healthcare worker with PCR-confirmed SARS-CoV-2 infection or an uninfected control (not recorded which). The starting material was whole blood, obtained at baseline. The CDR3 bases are TGTGCCAGCAGTGTCTGGGCAGGGGCGTCGAACACTGAAGCTTTCTTT. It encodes CASSVWAGASNTEAFF.